The source of this TCR beta chain is a study of response to subunit inactivated influenza vaccine. TCRdb re-derived calls from the RT-PCR reads in MiXCR, one entry per CDR3 protein. In the table there are some 500,000 distinct CDR3 sequences, 15% to 20% of which are singletons. Study-level points and caveats: Each seasonal influenza vaccination recruits few new T cells, the authors suggested.

This clonotype turned up a few times. Its antigen is not identified. The TCR was taken from a man in his fifties or sixties who received an inactivated influenza vaccine. The sequencing used CD4+ T cells sorted from PBMCs, collected roughly 24 months after vaccination.

CDR3 amino acids: CASSLNRGELASEQYF. CDR3 DNA: TGTGCCAGCAGCTTGAACAGGGGGGAGTTGGCCTCCGAGCAGTACTTC. The gene calls are TRBV11-3 and TRBJ2-7; 8 bases fit TRBD1. Germline-derived CDR1 and CDR2 are SGHNT and YENEEA. The CDR3 runs to 16 residues. Germline trimming cut 3 bases from V and 6 bases from J; bases unmatched to any gene: 13.